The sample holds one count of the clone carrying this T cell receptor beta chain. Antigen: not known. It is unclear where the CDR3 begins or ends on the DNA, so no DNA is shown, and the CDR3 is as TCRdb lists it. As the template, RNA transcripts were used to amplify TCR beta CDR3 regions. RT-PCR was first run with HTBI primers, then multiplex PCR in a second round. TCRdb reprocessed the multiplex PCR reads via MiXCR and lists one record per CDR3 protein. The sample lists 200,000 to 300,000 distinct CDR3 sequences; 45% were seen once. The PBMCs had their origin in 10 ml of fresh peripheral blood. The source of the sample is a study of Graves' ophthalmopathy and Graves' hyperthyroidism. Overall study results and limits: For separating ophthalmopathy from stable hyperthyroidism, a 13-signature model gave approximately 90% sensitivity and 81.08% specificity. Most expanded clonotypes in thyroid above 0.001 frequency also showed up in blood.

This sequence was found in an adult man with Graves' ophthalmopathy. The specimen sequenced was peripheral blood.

CDR3 region: CATSPTGVARGNTF. This sequence joins TRBV15 and TRBJ1-2; the tabulated D call, TRBD1, remains unverified against the DNA. The CDR3 extends over 14 residues, inclusive of both ends. Germline CDR1 is LNHNV and CDR2 is YYDKDF (reference sequence).